The 13 T cell receptor beta chains below come from one sample, sequenced in a study of beta chain features in type 1 diabetes. All of the isolated RNA was reverse transcribed, so expressed TCRB transcripts were sequenced. The repertoire was sequenced with immunoSEQ multiplex PCR; TCRdb's copy has only in-frame clones and lacks some. The sample carries approximately 470,000 clones, approximately 28% recorded once. Material for sequencing was naive CD4+ T cells from blood. The receptor source for this set is a man aged 18 to 30 in good health.

This clone was detected a few times. V is TRBV29-1 and J is TRBJ1-4; weak D call: TRBD1 (6 bases). In germline, CDR1 is SQVTM, CDR2 ANQGSEA. V lost 4 bases, J lost 0 bases, and 9 bases lay in between. This CDR3 comprises 14 residues. CDR3 DNA sequence: TGCAGCGTTGGGGACAAGGCAACTAATGAAAAACTGTTTTTT. It specifies CSVGDKATNEKLFF.

The rearrangement joins TRBV2 to TRBJ2-1; TRBD2 might be the D (6 bases). Trimming removed 3 bases at V and 5 bases at J, with 11 bases between. This CDR3 spans 14 amino acids. The V gene's germline CDR1 is SNHLY and CDR2 FYNNEI. The CDR3 loop reads CASSEASVHNEQFF. The CDR3 DNA follows: TGTGCCAGCAGTGAGGCTAGCGTACACAATGAGCAGTTCTTC.

The gene calls are TRBV30 and TRBJ1-5; 7 bases fit TRBD1. V shed 4 bases, J shed 5 bases, and the junction held 5 bases outside the gene matches. The CDR3 has 13 residues. Germline loops: CDR1 GTSNPN, CDR2 SVGIG (reference sequence). DNA of the CDR3: TGTGCCTGGAATGGAGGGGGCGATCAGCCCCAGCATTTT. Protein: CAWNGGGDQPQHF.

The chain links TRBV16 to TRBJ2-1, with TRBD2 identical over 9 bases. After removal of 4 bases from V and 1 base from J, the junction contained 11 bases not matched to a gene. Germline V lookup: CDR1 KGHSY, CDR2 FQNENV. The CDR3 is 18 residues long. CDR3 sequence (DNA): TGTGCCAGCAGCCCCTCGCGCAGCACTAGCGGGTCCTACAATGAGCAGTTCTTC. Translation gives CASSPSRSTSGSYNEQFF.

This clone has just one count. The rearrangement joins TRBV5-1 to TRBJ2-7; no clear D. There are 14 residues in the CDR3. Between the trimmed V and J ends, which lost 2 bases and 3 bases, there was a span of 12 bases. Germline V gene sequence: CDR1 SGHRS, CDR2 YFSETQ. The CDR3 spells CASSFPDQNYEQYF. In nucleotides, the CDR3 is TGCGCCAGCAGCTTCCCTGACCAGAACTACGAGCAGTACTTC.

The chain joins TRBV29-1 to TRBJ2-3, with 12 bases fitting TRBD2. V was clipped by 2 bases and J by 9 bases; unmatched bases: 27. The CDR3 has 21 amino acids. Germline CDR1 is SQVTM and CDR2 is ANQGSEA. CDR3 DNA sequence: TGCAGCGTTGAACCTCAAGGCGGGGGAACTAGCGGGAGGATCCTCGGAGGGACGCAGTATTTT. It encodes CSVEPQGGGTSGRILGGTQYF.

This clone occurred a few times. The chain recombines TRBV11-1 with TRBJ2-1, with 8 bases fitting TRBD2. CDR3 length equals 14 residues. CDR1 and CDR2 from the germline V gene are SGHAT and FQDESV (reference sequence). With V trimmed by 5 bases and J by 5 bases, 5 bases remained unmatched. CDR3 loop: CASSPLSGNNEQFF. The CDR3 DNA follows: TGTGCCAGCAGCCCCCTTAGCGGGAACAATGAGCAGTTCTTC.

This clone was observed a few times. The chain combines TRBV10-3 with TRBJ2-1, with a weak D call TRBD2 (5 bases). Germline lookup yields CDR1 ENHRY and CDR2 SYGVKD. CDR3 length equals 18 residues. The V end was cut by 2 bases, the J end by 0 bases, with 17 bases between. CDR3 in amino acids: CAISEALDSLSSYNEQFF. In DNA, the CDR3 is TGTGCCATCAGTGAGGCCTTGGACTCCCTGAGCTCCTACAATGAGCAGTTCTTC.

V and J are TRBV6-5 and TRBJ2-5; 7 bases are a match to TRBD1. CDR1 and CDR2 (germline): MNHEY, SVGAGI. The CDR3 runs to 14 residues. With 5 bases clipped from V and 3 bases from J, the junction kept 6 bases outside the gene matches. CDR3: CASSRRDSKETQYF. DNA of the CDR3: TGTGCCAGCAGTCGCCGGGACAGCAAAGAGACCCAGTACTTC.

The table lists this clone with a few counts. As DNA, the CDR3 is TGTGCCAGCACCGATCGGGGGCTCCAAGAGACCCAGTACTTC. As protein: CASTDRGLQETQYF. The chain carries TRBV7-9 and TRBJ2-5, with D perhaps assigned TRBD1 or TRBD2 (6 bases each). Trimming took off 7 bases at V and 1 base at J, with 13 bases between the two ends. Germline CDR1 and CDR2: SEHNR and FQNEAQ (reference sequence). This CDR3 is built from 14 residues. Full variable domain (missing parts from reference TRBV7-9 and TRBJ2-5): DTGVSQNPRHKITKRGQNVTFRCDPISEHNRLYWYRQTLGQGPEFLTYFQNEAQLEKSRLLSDRFSAERPKGSFSTLEIQRTEQGDSAMYLCASTDRGLQETQYFGPGTRLLVL.

The CDR3 spells CASSVAPSGRGETQYF. As DNA, the CDR3 is TGTGCCAGCAGCGTAGCTCCCAGCGGGAGAGGAGAGACCCAGTACTTC. This sequence joins TRBV9 and TRBJ2-5; 8 nucleotides agree with TRBD2. Trimming cost V 0 bases and J 4 bases; bases outside gene matches: 8. Germline CDR1 SGDLS, CDR2 YYNGEE. CDR3 size: 16 residues.

This clone was found a few times. This chain connects TRBV9 to TRBJ2-2, with unresolved D. CDR3 length: 13 residues. Germline V CDR1 and CDR2: SGDLS, YYNGEE. V was shortened by 0 bases and J by 4 bases, with 4 bases between the two germline ends. For the CDR3, the DNA is TGTGCCAGCAGCGTAGCTTTCACCGGGGAGCTGTTTTTT. This sequence encodes CASSVAFTGELFF.

This clone was recorded a few times. The chain's CDR3 is CAISDTSGRNEQYF. As DNA, the CDR3 is TGTGCCATCAGTGACACTAGCGGGAGGAACGAGCAGTACTTC. The chain links TRBV10-3 to TRBJ2-7, with 12 bases matching TRBD2. The CDR3 contains 14 residues. CDR1 and CDR2 from the germline V gene are ENHRY and SYGVKD. V gave up 3 bases and J gave up 5 bases; unmatched junction bases: 2.